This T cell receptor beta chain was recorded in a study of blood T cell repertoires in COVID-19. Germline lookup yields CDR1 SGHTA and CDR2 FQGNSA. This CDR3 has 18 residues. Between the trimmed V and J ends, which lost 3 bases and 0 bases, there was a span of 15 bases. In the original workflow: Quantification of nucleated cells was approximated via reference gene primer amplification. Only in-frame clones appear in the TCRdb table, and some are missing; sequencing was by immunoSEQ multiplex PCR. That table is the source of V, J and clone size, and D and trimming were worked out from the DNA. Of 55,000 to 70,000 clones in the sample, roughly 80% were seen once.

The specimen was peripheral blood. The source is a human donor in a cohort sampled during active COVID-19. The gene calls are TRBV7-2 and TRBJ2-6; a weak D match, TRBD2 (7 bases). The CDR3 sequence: CASSFPGGGGSGANVLTF. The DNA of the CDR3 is TGTGCCAGCAGCTTCCCGGGGGGCGGGGGCTCTGGGGCCAACGTCCTGACTTTC.